Following are 15 T cell receptor beta chains from one sample sequenced in a study of blood T cell repertoires in COVID-19. TCRdb's copy holds only in-frame clones and misses some; the assay was immunoSEQ multiplex PCR. Altogether about 250,000 clones are present, 88% being singletons, with the ten largest covering more than 0.95%. Sequencing was carried out using peripheral blood. The receptor set was obtained from a woman in her forties who had recovered from COVID-19.

This chain uses TRBV6-1 with TRBJ2-1; perhaps TRBD1 as D (6 bases). The CDR3 spans 16 residues. The germline V gene encodes CDR1 MNHNS and CDR2 SASEGT. Trimming cost V 4 bases and J 0 bases, with 13 bases left between them. In nucleotides, the CDR3 is TGTGCCAGCAGTGCTGACAGGTGGAGCTCCTACAATGAGCAGTTCTTC. It is translated as CASSADRWSSYNEQFF.

In this sample, this clone turned up once. The rearrangement uses TRBV5-6 and TRBJ1-6, with 10 positions matching TRBD1. The germline gives CDR1 SGHDT, CDR2 YYEEEE. This CDR3 spans 12 amino acids. Germline trimming cut 4 bases from V and 12 bases from J; bases unmatched to any gene: 1. In DNA, the CDR3 is TGTGCCAGCAGCGACAGGGGGCAACCCCTCCACTTT. Protein sequence: CASSDRGQPLHF.

The chain recombines TRBV21-1 with TRBJ2-3; the table's D call of TRBD2 was not tested on the DNA. TRBV21-1 is classified as a pseudogene. This CDR3 is built from 17 residues. CDR3 nucleotide sequence: TGTGCCAGCCGCGGATCTAGCGGGAACGCGGGCACAGATACGCAGTATTTT. Translating it yields CASRGSSGNAGTDTQYF.

This rearrangement joins TRBV20-1 to TRBJ2-7; 8 bases match TRBD1. CDR1 and CDR2 from the germline V gene are DFQATT and SNEGSKA (reference sequence). The trim removed 6 bases at V and 4 bases at J, leaving 2 bases unmatched. This CDR3 region has 11 residues. CDR3 sequence (DNA): TGCAGTGCCAGGACAGGGTACGAGCAGTACTTC. Its protein product is CSARTGYEQYF.

The V call is TRBV7-8, the J call TRBJ2-1; the match to TRBD2 covers 8 bases. The CDR3 extends over 18 amino acids. The junction had 15 bases not matched to a gene; V was cut back by 0 bases and J by 8 bases. Germline CDR1 reads SGHVS; CDR2 reads FQNEAQ. CDR3 residues: CASSLAPTSAQGGYEQFF. The CDR3 bases are TGTGCCAGCAGCTTAGCCCCGACTAGCGCCCAAGGGGGTTATGAGCAGTTCTTC.

The CDR3 sequence is CASSLGGGHQPQHF. The DNA of the CDR3 is TGTGCCAGCAGCTTAGGGGGGGGGCATCAGCCCCAGCATTTT. This chain connects TRBV11-2 to TRBJ1-5; weak D call: TRBD1 (6 bases). The germline V and J ends were trimmed by 1 base and 5 bases, with 9 bases remaining between them. The length of the CDR3 is 14 residues. CDR1 and CDR2 from the germline V gene are SGHAT and FQNNGV.

J is TRBJ2-3 and V is TRBV13, with 10 bases matching TRBD1. This CDR3 comprises 12 residues. The V gene's germline CDR1 is PRHDT and CDR2 FYEKMQ (reference sequence). Trimming at V came to 6 bases and at J to 14 bases, leaving 8 bases not matched to a gene. The CDR3 loop reads CASRRDRGPRYF. The CDR3, as DNA: TGTGCCAGCAGACGGGACAGGGGACCCCGGTATTTT.

V gene TRBV6-5 combines with J gene TRBJ2-5; TRBD1 matches 11 bases. This CDR3 contains 14 residues. CDR1 is MNHEY and CDR2 is SVGAGI in the germline V gene. V lost 7 bases, J lost 5 bases, and 6 bases stayed unmatched. CDR3 sequence (DNA): TGTGCCAGCACGGGACAGGGGGGCAGGGAGACCCAGTACTTC. It specifies CASTGQGGRETQYF.

This clone was counted a single time. The J gene is TRBJ2-3, the V gene TRBV27; tentative D call: TRBD2 (6 bases). Trimming took 5 bases from V and 1 from J, leaving 10 bases between them. Germline V gene data show CDR1 as MNHEY and CDR2 as SMNVEV (reference sequence). CDR3 size: 14 residues. This CDR3 reads CASSPGLRTDTQYF. CDR3 DNA sequence: TGTGCCAGCAGTCCGGGACTGCGCACAGATACGCAGTATTTT.

This chain connects TRBV5-6 to TRBJ1-6; a weak D match, TRBD1 (6 bases). V dropped 0 bases and J dropped 14 bases, with 12 bases sitting between them. This CDR3 region has 13 residues. Germline V gene lookup returns CDR1 SGHDT and CDR2 YYEEEE. The CDR3 loop is CASSLESRGTLHF. In DNA form, the CDR3 reads TGTGCCAGCAGCTTGGAGTCCAGGGGCACCCTCCACTTT.

This chain uses TRBV7-6 with TRBJ1-5, with 10 bases lining up with TRBD1. V trimming: 5 bases; J trimming: 2 bases; junction bases outside the gene matches: 9. Germline CDR1 SGHVS, CDR2 FNYEAQ. The CDR3 consists of 17 residues. For the CDR3, the DNA is TGTGCCAGCAGCCCCACCCTTGACAGGGGGCGCAATCAGCCCCAGCATTTT. It codes for CASSPTLDRGRNQPQHF.

The rearrangement uses TRBV5-4 and TRBJ2-3; TRBD1 is a possible D gene (6 bases). The CDR3 spans 14 residues. Germline V gene lookup returns CDR1 SGHNT and CDR2 YYREEE (reference sequence). Trimming left V 4 bases short and J 2 bases short, with 11 bases between. Here the CDR3 DNA reads TGTGCCAGCAGCCGGGACACGGACACAGATACGCAGTATTTT. This codes for CASSRDTDTDTQYF.

This rearrangement joins TRBV12-3 or TRBV12-4 to TRBJ2-1, with D unclear. The V end lost 3 bases, the J end lost 4 bases, and 7 bases lay between the germline ends. The CDR3 totals 13 residues. This CDR3 is CASSFGPYNEQFF. The CDR3 nucleotides read TGTGCCAGCAGTTTTGGCCCATACAATGAGCAGTTCTTC.

This clone was recorded once. J is TRBJ2-5 and V is TRBV28; D uncertain. V was trimmed by 3 bases and J by 0 bases, leaving 8 bases between them. The V gene's germline CDR1 is MDHEN and CDR2 SYDVKM. This CDR3 comprises 14 residues. The CDR3 loop reads CASSFVSYQETQYF. As DNA, the CDR3 is TGTGCCAGCAGTTTTGTGTCTTACCAAGAGACCCAGTACTTC. The variable domain in full, completed from reference TRBV28 and TRBJ2-5, reads DVKVTQSSRYLVKRTGEKVFLECVQDMDHENMFWYRQDPGLGLRLIYFSYDVKMKEKGDIPEGYSVSREKKERFSLILESASTNQTSMYLCASSFVSYQETQYFGPGTRLLVL.

V gene TRBV5-1 combines with J gene TRBJ2-3, with 12 nucleotides matching TRBD2. V lost 5 bases to trimming and J lost 0 bases; unmatched junction nucleotides: 7. Germline-derived CDR1 and CDR2 are SGHRS and YFSETQ. The CDR3 length is 17 residues. The CDR3 bases are TGCGCCAGCAGTTTAAGACTAGCGGGAGCTAGCACAGATACGCAGTATTTT. Translating it yields CASSLRLAGASTDTQYF.